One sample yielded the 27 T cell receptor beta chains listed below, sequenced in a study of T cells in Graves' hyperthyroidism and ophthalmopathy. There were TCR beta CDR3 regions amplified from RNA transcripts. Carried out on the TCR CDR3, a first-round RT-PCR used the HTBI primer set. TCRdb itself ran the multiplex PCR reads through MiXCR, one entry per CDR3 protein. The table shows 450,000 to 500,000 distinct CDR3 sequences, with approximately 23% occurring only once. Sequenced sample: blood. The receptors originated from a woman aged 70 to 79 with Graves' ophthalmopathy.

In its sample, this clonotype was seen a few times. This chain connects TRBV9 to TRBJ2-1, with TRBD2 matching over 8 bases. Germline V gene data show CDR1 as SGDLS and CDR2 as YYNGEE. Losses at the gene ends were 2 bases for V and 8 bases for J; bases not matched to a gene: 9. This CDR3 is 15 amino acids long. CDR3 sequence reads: CASSVGTRVAHEQFF. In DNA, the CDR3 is TGTGCCAGCAGCGTCGGGACTAGGGTTGCTCATGAGCAGTTCTTC.

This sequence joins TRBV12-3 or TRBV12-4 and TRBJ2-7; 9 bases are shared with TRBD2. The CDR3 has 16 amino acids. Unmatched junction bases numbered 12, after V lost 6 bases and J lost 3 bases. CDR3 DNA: TGTGCCAGCAGCCCTTTGACTAGCGGACCAAACTACGAGCAGTACTTC. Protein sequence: CASSPLTSGPNYEQYF.

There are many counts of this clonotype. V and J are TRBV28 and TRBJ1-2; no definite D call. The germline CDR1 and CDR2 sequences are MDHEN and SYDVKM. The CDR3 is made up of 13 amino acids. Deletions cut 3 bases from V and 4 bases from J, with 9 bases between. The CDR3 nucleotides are TGTGCCAGCAGTTTGGGCAGTCTCTATGGCTACACCTTC. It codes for CASSLGSLYGYTF.

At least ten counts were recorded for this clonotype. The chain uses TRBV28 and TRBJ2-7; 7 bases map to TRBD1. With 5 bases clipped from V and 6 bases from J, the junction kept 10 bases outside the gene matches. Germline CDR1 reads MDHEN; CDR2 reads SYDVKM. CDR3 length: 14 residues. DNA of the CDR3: TGTGCCAGCAGTGAACAGGGGATAGGGGGCGAGCAGTACTTC. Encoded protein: CASSEQGIGGEQYF.

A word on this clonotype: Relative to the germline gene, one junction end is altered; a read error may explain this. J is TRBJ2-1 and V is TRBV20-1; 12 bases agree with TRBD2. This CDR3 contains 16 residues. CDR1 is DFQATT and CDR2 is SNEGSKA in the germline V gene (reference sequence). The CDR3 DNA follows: TGCAGTGCCAGAGGACTAGCGGGATTCTCCTACAATGAGCAGTTCTTC. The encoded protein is CSARGLAGFSYNEQFF.

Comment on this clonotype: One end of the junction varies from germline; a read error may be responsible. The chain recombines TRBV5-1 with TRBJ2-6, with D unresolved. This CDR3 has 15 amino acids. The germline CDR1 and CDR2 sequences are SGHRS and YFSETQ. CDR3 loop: CAGSLVGIGANVLTF. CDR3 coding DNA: TGCGCCGGCAGCTTGGTGGGTATCGGGGCCAACGTCCTGACTTTC.

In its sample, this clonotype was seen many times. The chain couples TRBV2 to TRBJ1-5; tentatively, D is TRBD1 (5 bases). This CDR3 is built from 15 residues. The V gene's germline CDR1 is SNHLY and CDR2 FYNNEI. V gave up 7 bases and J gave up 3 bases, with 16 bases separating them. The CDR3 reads CASKGMEGANQPQHF. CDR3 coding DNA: TGTGCCAGCAAAGGTATGGAAGGGGCCAATCAGCCCCAGCATTTT.

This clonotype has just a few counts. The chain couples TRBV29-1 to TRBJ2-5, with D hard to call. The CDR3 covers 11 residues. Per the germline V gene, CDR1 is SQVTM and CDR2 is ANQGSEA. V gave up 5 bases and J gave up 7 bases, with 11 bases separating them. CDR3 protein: CSVMEGGTQYF. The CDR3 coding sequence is TGCAGCGTTATGGAAGGTGGGACCCAGTACTTC.

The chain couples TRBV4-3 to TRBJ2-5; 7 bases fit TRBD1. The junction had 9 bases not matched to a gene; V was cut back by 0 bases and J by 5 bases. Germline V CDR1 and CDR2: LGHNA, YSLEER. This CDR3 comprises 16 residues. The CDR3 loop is CASSQDGKGAWETQYF. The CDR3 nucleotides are TGCGCCAGCAGCCAAGATGGGAAGGGGGCATGGGAGACCCAGTACTTC.

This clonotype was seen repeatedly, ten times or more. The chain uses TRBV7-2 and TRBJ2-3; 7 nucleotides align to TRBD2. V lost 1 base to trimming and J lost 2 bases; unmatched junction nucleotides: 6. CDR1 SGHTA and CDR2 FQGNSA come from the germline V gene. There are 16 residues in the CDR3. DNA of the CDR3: TGTGCCAGCAGCTTAGTAGGAGCGGGAAACACAGATACGCAGTATTTT. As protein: CASSLVGAGNTDTQYF.

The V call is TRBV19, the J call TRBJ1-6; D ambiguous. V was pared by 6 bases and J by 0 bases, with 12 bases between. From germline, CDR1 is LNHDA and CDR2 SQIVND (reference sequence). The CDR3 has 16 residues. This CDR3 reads CASSVDGNSYNSPLHF. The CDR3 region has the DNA TGTGCCAGTAGCGTGGACGGAAACTCCTATAATTCACCCCTCCACTTT.

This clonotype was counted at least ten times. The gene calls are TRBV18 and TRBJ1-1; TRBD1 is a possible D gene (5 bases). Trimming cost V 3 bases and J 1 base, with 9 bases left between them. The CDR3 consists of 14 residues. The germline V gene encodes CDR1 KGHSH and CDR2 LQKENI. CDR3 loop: CASSPGPRNTEAFF. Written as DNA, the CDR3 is TGTGCCAGCTCACCGGGACCTAGGAACACTGAAGCTTTCTTT.

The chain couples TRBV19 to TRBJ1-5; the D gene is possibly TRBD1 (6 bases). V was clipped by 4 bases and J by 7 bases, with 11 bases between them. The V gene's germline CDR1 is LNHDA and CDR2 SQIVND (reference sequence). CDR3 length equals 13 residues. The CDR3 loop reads CASSRTVQQPQHF. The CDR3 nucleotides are TGTGCCAGTAGTAGGACAGTTCAACAGCCCCAGCATTTT.

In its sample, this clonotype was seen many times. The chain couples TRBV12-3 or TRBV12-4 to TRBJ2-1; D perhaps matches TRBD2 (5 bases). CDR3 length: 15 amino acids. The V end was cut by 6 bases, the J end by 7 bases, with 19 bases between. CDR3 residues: CASSPFGRRRNEQFF. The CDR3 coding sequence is TGTGCCAGCAGCCCCTTTGGCCGGAGGAGGAATGAGCAGTTCTTC.

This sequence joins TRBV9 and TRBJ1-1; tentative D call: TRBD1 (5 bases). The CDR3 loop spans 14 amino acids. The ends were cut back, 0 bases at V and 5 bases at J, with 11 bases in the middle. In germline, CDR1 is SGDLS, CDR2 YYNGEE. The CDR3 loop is CASSVDRLGTEAFF. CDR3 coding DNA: TGTGCCAGCAGCGTAGACAGGCTCGGGACTGAAGCTTTCTTT.

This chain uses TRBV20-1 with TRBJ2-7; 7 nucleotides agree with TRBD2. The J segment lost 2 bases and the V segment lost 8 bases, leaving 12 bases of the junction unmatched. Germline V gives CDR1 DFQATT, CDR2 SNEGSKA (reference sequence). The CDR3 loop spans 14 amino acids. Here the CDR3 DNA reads TGCAGTCCAGCCGGGGAGGGATCTACCTACGAGCAGTACTTC. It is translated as CSPAGEGSTYEQYF.

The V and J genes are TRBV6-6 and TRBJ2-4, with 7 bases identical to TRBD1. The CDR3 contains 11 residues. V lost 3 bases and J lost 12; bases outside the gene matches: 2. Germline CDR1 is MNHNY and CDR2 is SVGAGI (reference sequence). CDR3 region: CASSYRQGQYF. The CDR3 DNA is TGTGCCAGCAGTTATAGACAGGGTCAGTACTTC.

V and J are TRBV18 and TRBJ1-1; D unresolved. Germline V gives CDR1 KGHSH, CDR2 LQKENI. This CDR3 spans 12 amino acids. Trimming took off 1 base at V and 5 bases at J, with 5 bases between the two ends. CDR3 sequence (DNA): TGTGCCAGCTCACCACGACCGACTGAAGCTTTCTTT. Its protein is CASSPRPTEAFF.

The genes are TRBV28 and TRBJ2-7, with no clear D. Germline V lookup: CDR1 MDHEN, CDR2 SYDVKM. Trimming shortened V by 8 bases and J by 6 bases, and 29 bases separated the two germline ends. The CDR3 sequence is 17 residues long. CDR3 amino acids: CASSFPPSGKASAEQYF. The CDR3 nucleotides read TGTGCCAGCTCCTTCCCCCCAAGTGGGAAGGCTTCAGCCGAGCAGTACTTC.

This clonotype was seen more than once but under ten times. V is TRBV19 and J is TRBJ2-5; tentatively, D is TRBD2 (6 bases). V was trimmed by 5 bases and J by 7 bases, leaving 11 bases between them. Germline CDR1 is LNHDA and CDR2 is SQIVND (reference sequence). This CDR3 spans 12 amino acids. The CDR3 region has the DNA TGTGCCAGTAGTGGGACTTTAGGGACCCAGTACTTC. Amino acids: CASSGTLGTQYF.

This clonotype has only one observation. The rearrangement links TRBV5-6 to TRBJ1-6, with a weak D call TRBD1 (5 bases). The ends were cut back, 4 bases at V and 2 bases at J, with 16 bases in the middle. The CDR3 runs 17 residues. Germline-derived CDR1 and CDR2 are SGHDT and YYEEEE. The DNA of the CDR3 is TGTGCCAGCAGCGGGGGGTTTTCGGGACCCTATAATTCACCCCTCCACTTT. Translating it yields CASSGGFSGPYNSPLHF.

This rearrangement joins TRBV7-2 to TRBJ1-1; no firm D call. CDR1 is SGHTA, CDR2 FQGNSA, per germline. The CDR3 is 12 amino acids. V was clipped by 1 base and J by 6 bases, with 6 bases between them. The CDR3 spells CASSLGSPEAFF. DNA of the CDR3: TGTGCCAGCAGCTTAGGATCGCCTGAAGCTTTCTTT.

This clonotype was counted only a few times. The CDR3 loop reads CAISETYNEQFF. CDR3 nucleotide sequence: TGTGCCATCAGTGAGACATACAATGAGCAGTTCTTC. The chain combines TRBV10-3 with TRBJ2-1; D remains ambiguous. V lost 2 bases and J 4 bases, leaving 3 bases between the germline ends. Germline CDR1 ENHRY, CDR2 SYGVKD. This CDR3 has 12 residues.

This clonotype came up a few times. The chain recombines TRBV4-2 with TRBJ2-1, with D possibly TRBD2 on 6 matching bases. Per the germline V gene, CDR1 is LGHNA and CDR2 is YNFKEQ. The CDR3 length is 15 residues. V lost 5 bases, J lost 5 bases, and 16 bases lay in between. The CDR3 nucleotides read TGTGCCAGCAGCTTGTACGGGGGAAGCCACAATGAGCAGTTCTTC. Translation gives CASSLYGGSHNEQFF.

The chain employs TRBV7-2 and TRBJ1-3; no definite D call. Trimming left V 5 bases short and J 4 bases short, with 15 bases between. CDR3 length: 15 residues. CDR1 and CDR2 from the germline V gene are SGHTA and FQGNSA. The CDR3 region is CASSANGGSGNTIYF. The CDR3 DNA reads TGTGCCAGCAGCGCCAACGGCGGGAGCGGAAACACCATATATTTT.

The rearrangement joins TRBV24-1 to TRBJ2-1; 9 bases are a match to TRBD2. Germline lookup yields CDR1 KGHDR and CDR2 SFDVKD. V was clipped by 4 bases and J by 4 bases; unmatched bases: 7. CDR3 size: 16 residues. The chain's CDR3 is CATSDSGLAGYNEQFF. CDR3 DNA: TGTGCCACCAGTGACTCGGGACTAGCAGGATACAATGAGCAGTTCTTC.

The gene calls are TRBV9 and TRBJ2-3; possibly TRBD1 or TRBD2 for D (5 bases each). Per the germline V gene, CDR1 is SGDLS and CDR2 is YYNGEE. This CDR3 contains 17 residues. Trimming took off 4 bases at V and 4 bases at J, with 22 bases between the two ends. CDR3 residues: CASSSQATSGWADTQYF. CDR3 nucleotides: TGTGCCAGCAGCTCACAGGCCACAAGCGGTTGGGCAGATACGCAGTATTTT.